The entry below describes one TCR beta chain. The junction had 10 bases not matched to a gene; V was cut back by 2 bases and J by 8 bases. This CDR3 is 15 amino acids long. Germline CDR1 and CDR2: MNHNS and SASEGT. Assay: immunoSEQ multiplex PCR; the TCRdb copy retains only in-frame clones and omits some. The table includes about 60,000 clones, roughly 90% detected once. This sample is part of a study of OX40 agonist ivuxolimab in advanced cancers. The receptor was isolated from an adult with an advanced solid tumor such as melanoma, head and neck, liver or kidney cancer. J is TRBJ1-2 and V is TRBV6-1; 8 nucleotides align to TRBD1. This material consisted of CD4+ or CD8+ T cells sorted from blood, taken in a trial of the OX40 agonist ivuxolimab. The chain's CDR3 is CASSEPGQEVRGYTF. The CDR3 coding sequence is TGTGCCAGCAGTGAACCGGGACAGGAGGTTCGAGGCTACACCTTC.